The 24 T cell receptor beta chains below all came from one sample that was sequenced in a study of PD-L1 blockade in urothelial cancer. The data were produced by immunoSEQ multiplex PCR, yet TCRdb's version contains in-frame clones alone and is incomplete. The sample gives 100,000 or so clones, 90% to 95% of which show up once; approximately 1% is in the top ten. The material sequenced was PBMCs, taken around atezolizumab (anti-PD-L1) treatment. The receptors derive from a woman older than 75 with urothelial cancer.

The CDR3 DNA is TGTGCCAGCAACCTAAACTCAGGACTAGCGGGATCAGATACGCAGTATTTT. It is translated as CASNLNSGLAGSDTQYF. This chain links TRBV27 with TRBJ2-3; the match to TRBD2 covers 12 bases. CDR3 size: 17 residues. Germline V gene lookup returns CDR1 MNHEY and CDR2 SMNVEV (reference sequence). J lost 4 bases, V lost 7 bases, and 12 bases had no gene match.

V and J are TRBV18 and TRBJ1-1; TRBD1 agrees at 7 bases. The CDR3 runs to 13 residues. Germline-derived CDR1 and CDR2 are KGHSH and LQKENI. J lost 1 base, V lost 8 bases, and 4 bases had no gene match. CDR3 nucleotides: TGTGCCAGCCAACGGGACAGGAACACTGAAGCTTTCTTT. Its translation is CASQRDRNTEAFF.

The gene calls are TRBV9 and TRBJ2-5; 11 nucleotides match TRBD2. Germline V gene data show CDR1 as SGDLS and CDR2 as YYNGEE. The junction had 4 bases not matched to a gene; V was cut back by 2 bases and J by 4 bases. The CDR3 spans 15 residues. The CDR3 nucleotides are TGTGCCAGCAGCGTGATACTAGCGGGAGCAGAGACCCAGTACTTC. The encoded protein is CASSVILAGAETQYF.

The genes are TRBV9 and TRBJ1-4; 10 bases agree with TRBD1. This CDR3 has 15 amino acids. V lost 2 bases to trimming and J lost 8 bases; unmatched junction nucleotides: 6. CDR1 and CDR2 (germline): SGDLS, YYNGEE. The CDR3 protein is CASSVRTGGEEKLFF. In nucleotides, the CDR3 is TGTGCCAGCAGCGTCCGGACAGGGGGAGAGGAAAAACTGTTTTTT.

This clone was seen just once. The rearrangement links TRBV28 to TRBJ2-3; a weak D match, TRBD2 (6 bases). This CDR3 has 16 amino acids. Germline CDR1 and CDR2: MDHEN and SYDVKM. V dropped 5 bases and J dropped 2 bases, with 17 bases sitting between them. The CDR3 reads CASSPPGAGLTDTQYF. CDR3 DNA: TGTGCCAGCAGTCCGCCGGGAGCGGGCCTCACAGATACGCAGTATTTT.

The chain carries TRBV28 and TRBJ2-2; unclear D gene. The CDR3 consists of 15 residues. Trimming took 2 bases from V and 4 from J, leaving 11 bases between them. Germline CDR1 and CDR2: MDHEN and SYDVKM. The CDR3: CASSLSTLLTGELFF. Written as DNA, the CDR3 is TGTGCCAGCAGTTTAAGCACTCTTCTCACCGGGGAGCTGTTTTTT.

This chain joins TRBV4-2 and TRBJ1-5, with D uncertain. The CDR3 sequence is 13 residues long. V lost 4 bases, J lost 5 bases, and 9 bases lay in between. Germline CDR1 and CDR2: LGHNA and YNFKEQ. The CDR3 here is CASSRLVDQPQHF. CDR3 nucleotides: TGTGCCAGCAGCCGGCTTGTTGATCAGCCCCAGCATTTT.

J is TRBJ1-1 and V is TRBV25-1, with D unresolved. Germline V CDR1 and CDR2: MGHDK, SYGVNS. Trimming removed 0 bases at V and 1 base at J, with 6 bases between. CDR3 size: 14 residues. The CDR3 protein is CASSEYRGNTEAFF. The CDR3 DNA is TGTGCCAGCAGTGAATACCGGGGGAACACTGAAGCTTTCTTT.

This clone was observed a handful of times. As DNA, the CDR3 is TGTGCCAGCAGCGTCGGAGGGCCTAATGAAAAACTGTTTTTT. Protein: CASSVGGPNEKLFF. The rearrangement joins TRBV9 to TRBJ1-4; no reliable D call. The germline gives CDR1 SGDLS, CDR2 YYNGEE. This CDR3 contains 14 residues. V was trimmed by 2 bases and J by 3 bases, leaving 8 bases between them. Complete variable domain (other parts from reference TRBV9 and TRBJ1-4): DSGVTQTPKHLITATGQRVTLRCSPRSGDLSVYWYQQSLDQGLQFLIQYYNGEERAKGNILERFSAQQFPDLHSELNLSSLELGDSALYFCASSVGGPNEKLFFGSGTQLSVL.

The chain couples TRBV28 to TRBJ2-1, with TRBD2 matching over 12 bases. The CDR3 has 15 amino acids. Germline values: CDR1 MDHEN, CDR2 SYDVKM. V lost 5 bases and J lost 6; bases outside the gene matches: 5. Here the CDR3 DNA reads TGTGCCAGCAGTCCATCTAGCGGGAGGGTCAATGAGCAGTTCTTC. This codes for CASSPSSGRVNEQFF.

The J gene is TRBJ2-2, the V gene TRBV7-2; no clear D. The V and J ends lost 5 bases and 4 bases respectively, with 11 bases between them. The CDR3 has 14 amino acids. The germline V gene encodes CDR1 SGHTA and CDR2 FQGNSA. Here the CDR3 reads CASSPQKITGELFF. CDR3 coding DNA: TGTGCCAGCAGCCCCCAGAAAATCACCGGGGAGCTGTTTTTT. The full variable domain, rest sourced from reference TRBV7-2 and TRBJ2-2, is GAGVSQSPSNKVTEKGKDVELRCDPISGHTALYWYRQSLGQGLEFLIYFQGNSAPDKSGLPSDRFSAERTGGSVSTLTIQRTQQEDSAVYLCASSPQKITGELFFGEGSRLTVL.

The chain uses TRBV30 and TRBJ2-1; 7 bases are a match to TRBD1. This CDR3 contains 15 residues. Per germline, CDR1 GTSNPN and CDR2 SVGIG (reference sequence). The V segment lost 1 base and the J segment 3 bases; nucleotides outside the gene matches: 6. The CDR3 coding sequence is TGTGCCTGGAGTGCTACAGGGGTAGTCTACAATGAGCAGTTCTTC. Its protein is CAWSATGVVYNEQFF. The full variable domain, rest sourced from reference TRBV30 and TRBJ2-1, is SQTIHQWPATLVQPVGSPLSLECTVEGTSNPNLYWYRQAAGRGLQLLFYSVGIGQISSEVPQNLSASRPQDRQFILSSKKLLLSDSGFYLCAWSATGVVYNEQFFGPGTRLTVL.

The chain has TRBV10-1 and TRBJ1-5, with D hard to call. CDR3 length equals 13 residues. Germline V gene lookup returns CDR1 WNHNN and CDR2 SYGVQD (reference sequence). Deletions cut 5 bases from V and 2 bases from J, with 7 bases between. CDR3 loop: CASSREGNQPQHF. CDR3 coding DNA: TGCGCCAGCAGTCGGGAGGGCAATCAGCCCCAGCATTTT.

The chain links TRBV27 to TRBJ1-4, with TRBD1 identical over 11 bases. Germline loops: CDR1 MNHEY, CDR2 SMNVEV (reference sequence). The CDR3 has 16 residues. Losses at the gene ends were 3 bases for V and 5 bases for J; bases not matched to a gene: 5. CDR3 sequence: CASSFYGTGGNEKLFF. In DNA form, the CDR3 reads TGTGCCAGCAGTTTCTACGGGACAGGGGGAAATGAAAAACTGTTTTTT.

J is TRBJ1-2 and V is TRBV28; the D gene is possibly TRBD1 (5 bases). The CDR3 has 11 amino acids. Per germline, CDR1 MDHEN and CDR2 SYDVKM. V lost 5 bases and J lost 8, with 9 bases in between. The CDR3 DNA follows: TGTGCCAGCAGTGCCAGGGCGGGCTACACCTTC. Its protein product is CASSARAGYTF.

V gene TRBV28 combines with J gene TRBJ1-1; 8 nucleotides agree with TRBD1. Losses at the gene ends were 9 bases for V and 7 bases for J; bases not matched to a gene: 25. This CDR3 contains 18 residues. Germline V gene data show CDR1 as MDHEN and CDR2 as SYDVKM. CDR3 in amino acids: CASYPVAGGPSSSIEAFF. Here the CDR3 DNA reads TGTGCCAGTTATCCGGTGGCAGGGGGCCCTTCGAGTTCCATTGAAGCTTTCTTT.

CDR3 region: CASSVSGQGGNTIYF. As DNA, the CDR3 is TGTGCCAGCAGCGTCTCGGGGCAGGGGGGAAACACCATATATTTT. The J gene is TRBJ1-3, the V gene TRBV9; possible D gene TRBD1, 6 bases. V lost 2 bases to trimming and J lost 4 bases, with 13 bases between them. The CDR3 has 15 residues. Germline values: CDR1 SGDLS, CDR2 YYNGEE.

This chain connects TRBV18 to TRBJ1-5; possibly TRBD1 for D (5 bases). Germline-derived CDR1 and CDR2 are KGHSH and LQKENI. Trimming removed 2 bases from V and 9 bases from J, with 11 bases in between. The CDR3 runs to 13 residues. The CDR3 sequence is CASSPGGVLPQHF. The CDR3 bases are TGTGCCAGCTCACCAGGGGGGGTACTGCCCCAGCATTTT.

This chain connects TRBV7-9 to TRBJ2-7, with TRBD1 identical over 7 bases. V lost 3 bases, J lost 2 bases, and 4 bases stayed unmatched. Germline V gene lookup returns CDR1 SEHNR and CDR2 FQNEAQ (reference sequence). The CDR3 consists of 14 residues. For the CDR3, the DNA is TGTGCCAGCAGCTTGGCCGGGACAGCCTACGAGCAGTACTTC. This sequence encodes CASSLAGTAYEQYF.

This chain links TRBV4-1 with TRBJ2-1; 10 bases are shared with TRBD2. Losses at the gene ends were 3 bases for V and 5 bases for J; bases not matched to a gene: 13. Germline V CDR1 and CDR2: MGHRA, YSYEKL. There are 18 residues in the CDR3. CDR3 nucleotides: TGCGCCAGCAGCCACCCCCAGGGGTGGCTAGCGGGAGACAATGAGCAGTTCTTC. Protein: CASSHPQGWLAGDNEQFF.

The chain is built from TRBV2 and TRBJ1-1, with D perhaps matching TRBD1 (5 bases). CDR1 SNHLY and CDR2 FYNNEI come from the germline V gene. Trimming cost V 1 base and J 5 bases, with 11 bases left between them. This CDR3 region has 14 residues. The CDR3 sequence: CASSEGGRDTEAFF. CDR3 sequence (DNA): TGTGCCAGCAGTGAAGGGGGCAGGGATACTGAAGCTTTCTTT.

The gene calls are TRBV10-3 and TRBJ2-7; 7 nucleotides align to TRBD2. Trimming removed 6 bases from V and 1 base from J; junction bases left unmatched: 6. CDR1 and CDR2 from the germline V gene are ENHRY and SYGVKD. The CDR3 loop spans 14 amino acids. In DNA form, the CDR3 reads TGTGCCATCAGAGGGACTATCCAGTCCTACGAGCAGTACTTC. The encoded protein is CAIRGTIQSYEQYF.

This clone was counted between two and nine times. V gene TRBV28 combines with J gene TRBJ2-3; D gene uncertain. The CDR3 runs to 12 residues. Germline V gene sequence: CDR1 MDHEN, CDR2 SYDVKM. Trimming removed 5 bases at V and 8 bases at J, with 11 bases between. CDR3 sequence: CASSAMASTQYF. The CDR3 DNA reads TGTGCCAGCAGTGCCATGGCTAGTACGCAGTATTTT.

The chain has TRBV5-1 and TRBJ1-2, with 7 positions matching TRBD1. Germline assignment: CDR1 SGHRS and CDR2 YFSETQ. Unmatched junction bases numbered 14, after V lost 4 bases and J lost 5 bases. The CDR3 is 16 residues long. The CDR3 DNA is TGCGCCAGCAGCCCGGGACAGACCCTTAGAGTATATGGCTACACCTTC. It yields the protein CASSPGQTLRVYGYTF.